A single sample is the source of the 32 T cell receptor beta chains below, sequenced in a study of cytomegalovirus exposure and HLA in healthy donors. The PCR contained 60 Vbeta and 13 Jbeta primers. Data came from immunoSEQ multiplex PCR; TCRdb stores just in-frame clones and leaves some out. The table lists fewer than 150,000 clones, roughly four fifths of them singletons, with 16% in the top ten. Input material: PBMCs. The receptors were gathered from a man in his forties or fifties in good health and CMV-seropositive.

This rearrangement joins TRBV28 to TRBJ2-5; a possible D gene is TRBD1 (6 bases). Looked up from germline, CDR1 is MDHEN and CDR2 is SYDVKM. The length of the CDR3 is 13 residues. V lost 5 bases to trimming and J lost 5 bases, with 12 bases between them. CDR3 region: CASSGDRRETQYF. The DNA for the CDR3 is TGTGCCAGCAGTGGTGACAGGCGGGAGACCCAGTACTTC.

This clone was recorded a few times. The V and J genes are TRBV2 and TRBJ2-5; tentative D call: TRBD1 (6 bases). The CDR3 has 15 amino acids. V was pared by 5 bases and J by 5 bases, with 18 bases between. The germline V gene has CDR1 SNHLY and CDR2 FYNNEI. The CDR3 DNA reads as TGTGCCAGCAGTAGGGACACCGATCTAGGGGAGACCCAGTACTTC. Protein: CASSRDTDLGETQYF.

V is TRBV18 and J is TRBJ1-1; weak D call: TRBD1 (5 bases). The CDR3 has 15 amino acids. Germline V CDR1 and CDR2: KGHSH, LQKENI. V was clipped by 5 bases and J by 9 bases, with 22 bases between them. The chain's CDR3 is CASSSAREGNSKAFF. The CDR3 DNA reads as TGTGCCAGCTCATCCGCCCGGGAGGGGAACAGTAAAGCTTTCTTT.

The CDR3 DNA follows: TGTGCCAGCAGTGGAGAGACAGGGGGTTTTAGGACAGATACGCAGTATTTT. Its translation is CASSGETGGFRTDTQYF. The J gene is TRBJ2-3, the V gene TRBV6-1; 9 nucleotides line up with TRBD1. This CDR3 contains 17 residues. Germline CDR1 is MNHNS and CDR2 is SASEGT. With V trimmed by 4 bases and J by 3 bases, 11 bases remained unmatched.

The CDR3 bases are TGTGCCAGCAGTGAACTAGAATACGAGCAGTACTTC. It translates to CASSELEYEQYF. This sequence joins TRBV25-1 and TRBJ2-7; D not resolved. Germline CDR1 and CDR2: MGHDK and SYGVNS. There are 12 residues in the CDR3. The V gene lost 2 bases and the J gene lost 4 bases, with 6 bases spanning the gap.

The V and J genes are TRBV20-1 and TRBJ1-1; 8 bases map to TRBD1. CDR1 and CDR2 (germline): DFQATT, SNEGSKA (reference sequence). The CDR3 has 11 amino acids. The V segment lost 7 bases and the J segment 11 bases; nucleotides outside the gene matches: 9. The CDR3 nucleotides are TGCAGTGTTCACCAGGGGGCGGGGGCTTTCTTT. As protein: CSVHQGAGAFF.

V is TRBV29-1 and J is TRBJ2-7; 11 nucleotides align to TRBD2. The germline gives CDR1 SQVTM, CDR2 ANQGSEA. There are 16 residues in the CDR3. Trimming took 6 bases from V and 3 from J; bases not matched to a gene: 13. As DNA, the CDR3 is TGCAGCGTATCCGGTAGCGGGAGGGAGAAGGTCTACGAGCAGTACTTC. Protein product: CSVSGSGREKVYEQYF.

The genes are TRBV6-6 and TRBJ1-5; TRBD1 matches 7 bases. The CDR3 loop spans 16 amino acids. In germline, CDR1 is MNHNY, CDR2 SVGAGI (reference sequence). The V and J ends lost 4 bases and 0 bases, in that order; junction bases with no gene match: 6. The CDR3 DNA is TGTGCCAGCAGTTCCGGACAGGAATATAGCAATCAGCCCCAGCATTTT. This gives the protein CASSSGQEYSNQPQHF.

The chain combines TRBV7-2 with TRBJ2-3; D possibly corresponds to TRBD1 (6 bases). With 1 base removed from V and 2 bases from J, the gap between germline ends came to 10 bases. This CDR3 comprises 15 residues. Germline V gene sequence: CDR1 SGHTA, CDR2 FQGNSA. CDR3 sequence reads: CASSLGGQFTDTQYF. DNA for the CDR3: TGTGCCAGCAGCTTAGGGGGGCAATTCACAGATACGCAGTATTTT.

The J gene is TRBJ1-6, the V gene TRBV2; TRBD1 matches 10 bases. The CDR3 contains 15 residues. Germline V lookup: CDR1 SNHLY, CDR2 FYNNEI. Germline trimming cut 6 bases from V and 9 bases from J; bases unmatched to any gene: 8. CDR3 DNA sequence: TGTGCCAGCAGGGGGACAGGGGTAGATGGTTCACCCCTCCACTTT. This encodes CASRGTGVDGSPLHF.

The chain recombines TRBV7-6 with TRBJ2-3; TRBD2 matches 13 bases. J lost 3 bases, V lost 5 bases, and 20 bases had no gene match. In germline, CDR1 is SGHVS, CDR2 FNYEAQ. The CDR3 is 21 amino acids. The CDR3 DNA sequence: TGTGCCAGCAGCCATTGGGTTCCGGTAGGGACTAGCGGGGAAATGACAGATACGCAGTATTTT. This sequence encodes CASSHWVPVGTSGEMTDTQYF. Full variable domain (rest looked up from reference TRBV7-6 and TRBJ2-3): GAGVSQSPRYKVTKRGQDVALRCDPISGHVSLYWYRQALGQGPEFLTYFNYEAQQDKSGLPNDRFSAERPEGSISTLTIQRTEQRDSAMYRCASSHWVPVGTSGEMTDTQYFGPGTRLTVL.

The chain links TRBV7-9 to TRBJ1-1, with 7 bases lining up with TRBD1. The V and J ends lost 5 bases and 5 bases, in that order; junction bases with no gene match: 11. Germline V gene data show CDR1 as SEHNR and CDR2 as FQNEAQ (reference sequence). The CDR3 totals 15 residues. CDR3 bases: TGTGCCAGCAGCCCGGGGGCAGGGGGAAGGACTGAAGCTTTCTTT. Its translation: CASSPGAGGRTEAFF.

This clone has only a few counts. The J gene is TRBJ1-2, the V gene TRBV6-5, with 8 bases aligning to TRBD1. V dropped 10 bases and J dropped 5; count of bases not matched to a gene: 6. Germline CDR1 is MNHEY and CDR2 is SVGAGI. The CDR3 is made up of 12 amino acids. CDR3 loop: CATRQGSYGYTF. In DNA, the CDR3 is TGTGCCACCCGACAGGGGTCTTATGGCTACACCTTC.

The rearrangement uses TRBV6-5 and TRBJ1-3; D unresolved. The CDR3 consists of 13 residues. The germline gives CDR1 MNHEY, CDR2 SVGAGI. The V and J ends lost 2 bases and 4 bases respectively, with 6 bases between them. In DNA, the CDR3 is TGTGCCAGCAGTTACGGACTGGGAAACACCATATATTTT. Translating gives CASSYGLGNTIYF.

The chain combines TRBV6-5 with TRBJ2-7, with 10 nucleotides matching TRBD1. V trimming: 3 bases; J trimming: 0 bases; junction bases outside the gene matches: 5. CDR3 length: 16 amino acids. Germline V gene lookup returns CDR1 MNHEY and CDR2 SVGAGI. CDR3 coding DNA: TGTGCCAGCAGTTATTCCGGGACAGGGGACTCCTACGAGCAGTACTTC. Amino acids: CASSYSGTGDSYEQYF.

The rearrangement uses TRBV12-5 and TRBJ2-1; D gene ambiguous. The CDR3 spans 19 residues. Looked up from germline, CDR1 is LGHNT and CDR2 is FRNRAP. The V end was cut by 2 bases, the J end by 2 bases, with 22 bases between. The CDR3 protein is CASGLLDALSSATYNEQFF. In nucleotides, the CDR3 is TGTGCTAGTGGTTTGCTAGACGCATTATCGAGTGCCACCTACAATGAGCAGTTCTTC.

Worth noting for this clone: This sample also contains other DNA sequences that code for the same CDR3. The rearrangement uses TRBV7-9 and TRBJ2-2; 8 bases match TRBD2. J lost 6 bases, V lost 4 bases, and 10 bases had no gene match. The CDR3 runs to 16 residues. The germline CDR1 and CDR2 sequences are SEHNR and FQNEAQ (reference sequence). This CDR3 is CASSSPPGGPPGELFF. DNA of the CDR3: TGTGCCAGCAGCTCTCCGCCGGGAGGGCCACCCGGGGAGCTGTTTTTT.

This clone was seen a handful of times. The CDR3: CASSFGSGGPLKETQYF. CDR3 sequence (DNA): TGTGCCAGCAGCTTTGGGTCAGGAGGGCCCTTGAAAGAGACCCAGTACTTC. The chain uses TRBV5-5 and TRBJ2-5; tentatively, D is TRBD2 (6 bases). CDR1 SGHKS and CDR2 YYEKEE come from the germline V gene (reference sequence). V shed 2 bases and J shed 3 bases, with 20 bases lying between them. The CDR3 contains 17 residues.

A few counts support this clone. J is TRBJ2-3 and V is TRBV5-6; 8 bases fit TRBD1. V dropped 6 bases and J dropped 3; count of bases not matched to a gene: 12. CDR1 and CDR2 from the germline V gene are SGHDT and YYEEEE. The length of the CDR3 is 16 residues. This CDR3 is CASTSPPDRATDTQYF. CDR3 coding DNA: TGTGCCAGCACTTCCCCCCCGGACAGGGCAACAGATACGCAGTATTTT.

The gene calls are TRBV19 and TRBJ2-7; D is undetermined. The CDR3 has 11 residues. Trimming shortened V by 5 bases and J by 7 bases, and 9 bases separated the two germline ends. From germline, CDR1 is LNHDA and CDR2 SQIVND (reference sequence). CDR3 DNA sequence: TGTGCCAGTAGTTTCGCGGAGGAGCAGTACTTC. Encoded protein: CASSFAEEQYF.

V usage is TRBV9 and J usage is TRBJ2-5; D unclear. The J call is in doubt because the DNA end fits TRBJ2-7 better. The CDR3 sequence is 8 residues long. Germline V gene data show CDR1 as SGDLS and CDR2 as YYNGEE. The CDR3 region is CAAFEQYF. The CDR3 bases are TGTGCCGCCTTCGAGCAGTACTTC.

This clone was found a few times. This chain connects TRBV19 to TRBJ2-3; 16 nucleotides align to TRBD2. There are 17 residues in the CDR3. The V gene's germline CDR1 is LNHDA and CDR2 SQIVND (reference sequence). V was clipped by 8 bases and J by 5 bases; unmatched bases: 10. The CDR3 protein is CASQGGLAGGPGDTQYF. In DNA, the CDR3 is TGTGCCAGTCAGGGGGGACTAGCGGGAGGGCCGGGAGATACGCAGTATTTT.

The J gene is TRBJ2-1, the V gene TRBV7-9; 8 nucleotides line up with TRBD2. The CDR3 extends over 15 amino acids. The V gene's germline CDR1 is SEHNR and CDR2 FQNEAQ (reference sequence). V lost 3 bases to trimming and J lost 4 bases; unmatched junction nucleotides: 5. The CDR3 protein is CASSFRGGDYNEQFF. CDR3 DNA sequence: TGTGCCAGCAGCTTTCGGGGGGGGGATTACAATGAGCAGTTCTTC.

V usage is TRBV5-6 and J usage is TRBJ1-2; TRBD1 aligns across 7 bases. From germline, CDR1 is SGHDT and CDR2 YYEEEE. This CDR3 comprises 16 residues. V was pared by 4 bases and J by 1 base, with 10 bases of the junction left unmatched. In DNA form, the CDR3 reads TGTGCCAGCAGCCCGGGACAGATATTATATAACTATGGCTACACCTTC. Amino acid sequence: CASSPGQILYNYGYTF.

The chain carries TRBV18 and TRBJ1-3; no clear D. The CDR3 consists of 20 residues. CDR1 KGHSH and CDR2 LQKENI come from the germline V gene. The V and J ends lost 6 bases and 0 bases respectively, with 27 bases between them. This CDR3 is CASSTSGRPFIRFSGNTIYF. The CDR3 region has the DNA TGTGCCAGCTCGACGTCCGGGAGACCCTTTATAAGATTCTCTGGAAACACCATATATTTT.

The gene calls are TRBV6-5 and TRBJ1-2, with a tentative D call TRBD1 (5 bases). V was shortened by 2 bases and J by 4 bases, with 8 bases between the two germline ends. The CDR3 covers 13 residues. Germline-derived CDR1 and CDR2 are MNHEY and SVGAGI. This CDR3 is CASSYQGLYGYTF. CDR3 coding DNA: TGTGCCAGCAGTTACCAGGGTCTCTATGGCTACACCTTC.

The V gene is TRBV7-9, the J gene TRBJ2-1; 9 positions agree with TRBD2. Germline V gene lookup returns CDR1 SEHNR and CDR2 FQNEAQ (reference sequence). Losses at the gene ends were 8 bases for V and 7 bases for J; bases not matched to a gene: 3. The CDR3 extends over 12 amino acids. CDR3 protein: CASGLAGNEQFF. The CDR3 DNA sequence: TGTGCCAGCGGGCTAGCGGGAAATGAGCAGTTCTTC.

This sequence joins TRBV6-5 and TRBJ1-1; D is perhaps TRBD1 (6 bases). This CDR3 comprises 12 residues. Trimming pared 5 bases from V and 6 bases from J, leaving 10 bases between. The germline V gene has CDR1 MNHEY and CDR2 SVGAGI. The CDR3 sequence is CASSKRTAEAFF. CDR3 bases: TGTGCCAGCAGTAAACGGACAGCTGAAGCTTTCTTT.

This clone has a count of ten or more. The chain couples TRBV6-4 to TRBJ2-3, with D perhaps TRBD1 (5 bases). The CDR3 is made up of 15 amino acids. The V and J ends lost 3 bases and 1 base respectively, with 11 bases between them. Looked up from germline, CDR1 is MRHNA and CDR2 is SNTAGT. Written as DNA, the CDR3 is TGTGCCAGCAGTGAAGGGATAGGGGGCACAGATACGCAGTATTTT. This translates into CASSEGIGGTDTQYF.

The chain is built from TRBV5-6 and TRBJ2-4; TRBD2 matches at 12 bases. Germline CDR1 reads SGHDT; CDR2 reads YYEEEE. The CDR3 consists of 18 residues. Unmatched junction bases numbered 8, after V lost 4 bases and J lost 0 bases. The CDR3 here is CASSPTSGRRLAKNIQYF. Written as DNA, the CDR3 is TGTGCCAGCAGCCCAACTAGCGGGAGGCGGCTAGCCAAAAACATTCAGTACTTC.

The J gene is TRBJ2-7, the V gene TRBV6-1, with D perhaps matching TRBD1 (6 bases). CDR1 is MNHNS, CDR2 SASEGT, per germline. The CDR3 totals 15 residues. V was pared by 0 bases and J by 0 bases, with 9 bases between. The CDR3 protein is CASSEAWTVSYEQYF. The CDR3 region has the DNA TGTGCCAGCAGTGAAGCCTGGACAGTCTCCTACGAGCAGTACTTC.

The chain joins TRBV6-5 to TRBJ2-7, with D possibly matching TRBD1 (5 bases). Germline loops: CDR1 MNHEY, CDR2 SVGAGI. The CDR3 loop spans 11 amino acids. V shed 7 bases and J shed 7 bases, with 11 bases lying between them. Here the CDR3 reads CASTHSGEQYF. CDR3 sequence (DNA): TGTGCCAGCACCCACTCAGGGGAGCAGTACTTC.